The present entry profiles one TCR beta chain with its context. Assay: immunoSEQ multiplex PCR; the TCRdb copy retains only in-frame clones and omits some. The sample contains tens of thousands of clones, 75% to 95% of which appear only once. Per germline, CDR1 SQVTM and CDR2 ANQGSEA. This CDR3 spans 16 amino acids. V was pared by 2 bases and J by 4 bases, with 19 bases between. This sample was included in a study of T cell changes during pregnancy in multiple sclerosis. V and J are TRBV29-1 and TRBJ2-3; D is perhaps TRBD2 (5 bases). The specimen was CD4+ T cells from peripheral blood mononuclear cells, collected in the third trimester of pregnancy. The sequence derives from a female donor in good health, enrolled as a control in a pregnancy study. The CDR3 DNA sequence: TGCAGCGTTGAAATCCCCTCGGGGATTCGGCCAGATACGCAGTATTTT. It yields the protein CSVEIPSGIRPDTQYF.